This T cell receptor (beta chain) derives from a study of blood T cells in healthy people across ages. Study context: Template switching retrieved approximately one barcoded beta molecule for each two T cells.

There are a few counts of this clonotype. Its target is unknown. Study-wide points: Observed TCR beta diversity per million T cells went down as age went up. This fall followed a roughly linear course with age.

Trimming removed 0 bases from V and 4 bases from J; junction bases left unmatched: 9. The CDR3 length is 16 residues. Germline CDR1 is SGDLS and CDR2 is YYNGEE. A J-beta primer mix and a sample-barcoded 5' primer were used in a second PCR of about 7 to 12 cycles. TCRdb itself ran the 5' RACE reads through MiXCR, one entry per CDR3 protein. Of about 1 million distinct CDR3 sequences listed, under 45% are singletons. The origin of this receptor is a woman aged 55-70 years in good health. The sample taken for sequencing was blood. The chain joins TRBV9 to TRBJ2-7, with 8 positions matching TRBD1. This chain's CDR3 is CASSVETGQVLYEQYF. For the CDR3, the DNA is TGTGCCAGCAGCGTAGAGACGGGACAGGTCCTATACGAGCAGTACTTC.